This T cell receptor (beta chain) was found in a study of control samples from healthy donors and cancer patients. Germline V CDR1 and CDR2: MNHEY, SVGAGI. The CDR3 spans 14 residues. Trimming left V 6 bases short and J 5 bases short, with 14 bases between. Some clones are missing from TCRdb's copy, which holds only in-frame ones; the method was immunoSEQ multiplex PCR. The table includes roughly 160,000 clones, over 95% detected once. V gene TRBV6-5 combines with J gene TRBJ2-1; the D gene is possibly TRBD1 (6 bases). The TCR was taken from a woman aged 25 to 39 in good health. Sequenced input: blood. CDR3 sequence: CASRPEGDHNEQFF. The CDR3 nucleotides are TGTGCCAGCAGACCCGAGGGGGACCACAATGAGCAGTTCTTC.